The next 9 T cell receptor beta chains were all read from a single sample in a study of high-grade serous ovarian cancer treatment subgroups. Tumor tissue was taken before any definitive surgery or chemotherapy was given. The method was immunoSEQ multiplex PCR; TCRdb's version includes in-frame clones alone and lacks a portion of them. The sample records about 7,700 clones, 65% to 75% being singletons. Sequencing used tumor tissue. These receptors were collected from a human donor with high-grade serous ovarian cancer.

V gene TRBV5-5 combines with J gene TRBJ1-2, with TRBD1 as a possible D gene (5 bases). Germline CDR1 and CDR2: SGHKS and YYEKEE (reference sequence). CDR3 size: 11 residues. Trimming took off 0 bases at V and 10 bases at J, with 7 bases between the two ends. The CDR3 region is CASSLGDFYTF. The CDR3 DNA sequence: TGTGCCAGCAGCTTGGGGGACTTCTACACCTTC.

CDR3 sequence reads: CASSPTAMNTEAFF. As DNA, the CDR3 is TGTGCCAGCAGCCCTACAGCCATGAACACTGAAGCTTTCTTT. The rearrangement joins TRBV11-2 to TRBJ1-1; D call uncertain. There are 14 residues in the CDR3. Germline V lookup: CDR1 SGHAT, CDR2 FQNNGV. The V end was cut by 5 bases, the J end by 0 bases, with 10 bases between.

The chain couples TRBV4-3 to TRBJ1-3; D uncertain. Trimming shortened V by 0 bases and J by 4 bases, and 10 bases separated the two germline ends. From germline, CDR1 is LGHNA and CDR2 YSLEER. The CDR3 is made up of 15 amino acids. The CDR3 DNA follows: TGCGCCAGCAGCCAAGAGATAGGCCGGGGAAACACCATATATTTT. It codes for CASSQEIGRGNTIYF.

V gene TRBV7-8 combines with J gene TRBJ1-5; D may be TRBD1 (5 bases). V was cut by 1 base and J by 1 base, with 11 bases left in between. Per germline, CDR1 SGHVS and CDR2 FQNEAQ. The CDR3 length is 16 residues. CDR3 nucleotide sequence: TGTGCCAGCAGCTTAGTTAGGACAACGAGCAATCAGCCCCAGCATTTT. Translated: CASSLVRTTSNQPQHF.

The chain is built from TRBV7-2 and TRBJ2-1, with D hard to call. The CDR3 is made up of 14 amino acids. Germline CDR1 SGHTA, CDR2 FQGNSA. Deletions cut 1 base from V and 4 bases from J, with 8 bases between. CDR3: CASSLVGNYNEQFF. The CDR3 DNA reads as TGTGCCAGCAGCTTAGTCGGCAATTACAATGAGCAGTTCTTC.

In nucleotides, the CDR3 is TGTGCCAGCAGCGTAGATCCCAGTGGTGGCACAGATACGCAGTATTTT. It encodes CASSVDPSGGTDTQYF. This chain connects TRBV9 to TRBJ2-3, with D uncertain. The CDR3 is 16 residues long. V was shortened by 0 bases and J by 1 base, with 12 bases between the two germline ends. From germline, CDR1 is SGDLS and CDR2 YYNGEE.

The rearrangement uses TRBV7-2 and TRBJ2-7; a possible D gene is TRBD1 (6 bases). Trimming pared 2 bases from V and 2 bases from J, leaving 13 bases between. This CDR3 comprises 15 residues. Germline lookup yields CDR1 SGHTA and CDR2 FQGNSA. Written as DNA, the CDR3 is TGTGCCAGCAGCTTAAAAGATACAGGGACCTACGAGCAGTACTTC. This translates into CASSLKDTGTYEQYF.

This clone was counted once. Here the CDR3 reads CASSKQGGPNNEQFF. The CDR3 region has the DNA TGTGCCAGCAGCAAACAGGGGGGTCCGAACAATGAGCAGTTCTTC. The chain employs TRBV7-2 and TRBJ2-1; 8 bases align to TRBD1. With V trimmed by 5 bases and J by 5 bases, 8 bases remained unmatched. Germline lookup yields CDR1 SGHTA and CDR2 FQGNSA. CDR3 length: 15 residues.

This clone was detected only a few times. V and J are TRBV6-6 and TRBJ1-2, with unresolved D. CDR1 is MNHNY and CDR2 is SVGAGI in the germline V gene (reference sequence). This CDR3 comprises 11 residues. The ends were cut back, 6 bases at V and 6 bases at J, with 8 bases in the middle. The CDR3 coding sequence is TGTGCCAGCAGCCACGGCGATGGCTACACCTTC. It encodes CASSHGDGYTF.